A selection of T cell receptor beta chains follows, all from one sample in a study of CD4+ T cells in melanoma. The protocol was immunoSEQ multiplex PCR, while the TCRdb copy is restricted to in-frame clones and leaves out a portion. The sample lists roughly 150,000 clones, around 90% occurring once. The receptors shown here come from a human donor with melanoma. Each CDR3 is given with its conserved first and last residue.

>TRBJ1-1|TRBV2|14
CASGRTGAGLEAFF
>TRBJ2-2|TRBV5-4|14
CASSSASGAGELFF
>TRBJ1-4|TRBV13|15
CASSKTQGRAEKLFF
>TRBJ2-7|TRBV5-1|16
CASGPGLAGNDYEQYF
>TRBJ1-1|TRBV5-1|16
CASSPGEGGWNTEAFF
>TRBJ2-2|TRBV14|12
CASSRSGGELFF
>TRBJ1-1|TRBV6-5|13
CASSYQGNTEAFF
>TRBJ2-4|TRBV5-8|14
CASGLAGAENIQYF
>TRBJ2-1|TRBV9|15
CASSLYGTSVDEQFF
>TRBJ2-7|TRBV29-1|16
CSAGTSGGALSYEQYF
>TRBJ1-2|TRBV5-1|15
CASSLGEQGVYGYTF
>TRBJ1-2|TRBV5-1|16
CASSLGNRLDLYGYTF
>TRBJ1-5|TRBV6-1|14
CASSKDRGGQPQHF
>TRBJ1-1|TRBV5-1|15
CASSLAQPPGDEAFF
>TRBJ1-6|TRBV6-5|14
CAIWDGDFNSPLHF